The rows below give T cell receptor beta chains drawn from one sample of a study of blood T cell repertoires in COVID-19. TCRdb's table, derived via immunoSEQ multiplex PCR, lists solely in-frame clones and lacks some. The sample records approximately 260,000 clones, 90% to 95% being singletons. Material for sequencing was PBMCs or T cells enriched from blood (not recorded which). These receptors were obtained from a woman younger than 30 who had recovered from COVID-19. CDR3s include the opening cysteine and the closing phenylalanine or tryptophan. A D gene is named only where the DNA matches it firmly. Expanded clones get a size class; other rows say once, few or many, or leave the size out.

few,TRBD2,TRBJ2-7,14,TRBV27,CASSLGLAGTEQYF,TGTGCCAGCAGTCTAGGACTAGCGGGGACTGAGCAGTACTTC
-,-,TRBJ2-7,15,TRBV11-2,CASSERQTQVYEQYF,TGTGCCAGCAGCGAACGACAGACACAAGTCTACGAGCAGTACTTC
-,-,TRBJ1-5,15,TRBV11-2,CASSLDGGRNQPQHF,TGTGCCAGCAGCTTAGATGGTGGGCGCAATCAGCCCCAGCATTTT
-,-,TRBJ1-1,15,TRBV10-3,CAISELQGAWTEAFF,TGTGCCATCAGTGAGCTCCAGGGCGCATGGACTGAAGCTTTCTTT
-,-,TRBJ1-2,14,TRBV19,CASSIMGANYGYTF,TGTGCCAGTAGTATAATGGGGGCGAACTATGGCTACACCTTC
-,TRBD2,TRBJ2-2,15,TRBV6-4,CASSLLAENTGELFF,TGTGCCAGCAGTTTACTAGCGGAGAACACCGGGGAGCTGTTTTTT
-,-,TRBJ2-5,16,TRBV10-1,CASSESVGGGQETQYF,TGCGCCAGCAGTGAGTCTGTAGGGGGGGGCCAAGAGACCCAGTACTTC
-,TRBD2,TRBJ2-1,15,TRBV27,CASSVAGGSYNEQFF,TGTGCCAGCAGCGTAGCGGGAGGTTCCTACAATGAGCAGTTCTTC
-,TRBD1,TRBJ1-2,14,TRBV28,CASSLGWTGEGYTF,TGTGCCAGCAGTTTGGGGTGGACAGGGGAAGGCTACACCTTC
-,TRBD1,TRBJ1-2,15,TRBV7-3,CASSLRQGEVDGYTF,TGTGCCAGCAGCTTAAGACAGGGGGAAGTGGATGGCTACACCTTC
-,TRBD1,TRBJ1-1,17,TRBV7-9,CASSNRGRELKNTEAFF,TGTGCCAGCAGCAACAGGGGGCGCGAGTTGAAGAACACTGAAGCTTTCTTT
-,-,TRBJ1-2,11,TRBV28,CASSLLGHYTF,TGTGCCAGCAGTTTGTTGGGCCACTACACCTTC
-,-,TRBJ1-1,19,TRBV12-5,CASGLTRIDGAGQNTEAFF,TGTGCTAGTGGTTTGACCCGGATCGACGGAGCGGGACAGAACACTGAAGCTTTCTTT
-,-,TRBJ2-7,15,TRBV9,CASSPGDSANYEQYF,TGTGCCAGCAGCCCGGGGGACTCAGCCAACTACGAGCAGTACTTC
-,-,TRBJ2-7,14,TRBV10-3,CAISESLSSYEQYF,TGTGCCATCAGTGAGTCCCTTTCTTCCTACGAGCAGTACTTC
-,-,TRBJ2-7,14,TRBV7-8,CASSTPRDSYEQYF,TGTGCCAGCAGCACCCCCAGGGATTCATACGAGCAGTACTTC
-,-,TRBJ1-2,15,TRBV28,CASSLSTVANYGYTF,TGTGCCAGCAGTTTATCCACCGTAGCTAACTATGGCTACACCTTC
-,TRBD1,TRBJ1-5,15,TRBV5-8,CASSRTGVSNQPQHF,TGTGCCAGCAGCCGGACAGGAGTCAGCAATCAGCCCCAGCATTTT
-,TRBD1,TRBJ2-5,12,TRBV2,CASRNRGETQYF,TGTGCCAGCAGAAACAGGGGGGAGACCCAGTACTTC
-,TRBD1,TRBJ1-3,15,TRBV7-3,CASSIGQGPGNTIYF,TGTGCCAGCAGCATTGGACAGGGGCCGGGAAACACCATATATTTT
-,-,TRBJ2-5,15,TRBV7-9,CASSLERILQETQYF,TGTGCCAGCAGCTTAGAGCGGATACTCCAAGAGACCCAGTACTTC
-,-,TRBJ2-7,16,TRBV12-2,CASRFLTGQGADEQYF,TGTGCAAGTCGCTTCTTAACCGGACAGGGGGCCGACGAGCAGTACTTC
-,TRBD1,TRBJ2-7,11,TRBV11-2,CASSLGTGQYF,TGTGCCAGCAGCTTAGGGACAGGGCAGTACTTC
-,-,TRBJ2-7,14,TRBV6-5,CASTKGGSSYEQYF,TGTGCCAGCACAAAAGGGGGTTCCTCCTACGAGCAGTACTTC
-,-,TRBJ1-3,13,TRBV6-1,CASSESSGNTIYF,TGTGCCAGCAGTGAGAGCTCTGGAAACACCATATATTTT
-,TRBD1,TRBJ2-1,15,TRBV7-7,CASSVNLGQHNEQFF,TGTGCTAGCAGCGTAAACCTGGGACAGCACAATGAGCAGTTCTTC
once,-,TRBJ1-4,14,TRBV28,CASSEQRVYEKLFF,TGTGCCAGCAGTGAACAGAGGGTCTATGAAAAACTGTTTTTT
-,-,TRBJ1-1,14,TRBV7-9,CASSATLDAAEAFF,TGTGCCAGCAGCGCGACCTTAGATGCGGCTGAAGCTTTCTTT
-,TRBD2,TRBJ2-3,14,TRBV11-2,CASSLVAGADTQYF,TGTGCCAGCAGCTTAGTGGCGGGAGCAGATACGCAGTATTTT
-,TRBD1,TRBJ2-5,16,TRBV7-9,CASSSSGTGGEETQYF,TGTGCCAGCAGCTCCTCCGGGACAGGGGGGGAAGAGACCCAGTACTTC
-,-,TRBJ1-2,16,TRBV7-9,CASSRDLGTANYGYTF,TGTGCCAGCAGCCGAGATTTGGGCACAGCTAACTATGGCTACACCTTC
-,TRBD2,TRBJ2-6,18,TRBV29-1,CSVVLTSGRAPGANVLTF,TGCAGCGTTGTTTTAACTAGCGGGAGGGCCCCTGGGGCCAACGTCCTGACTTTC
-,-,TRBJ2-1,16,TRBV7-3,CASSITGGSSYNEQFF,TGTGCCAGCAGCATCACTGGGGGGAGCTCCTACAATGAGCAGTTCTTC
-,TRBD1,TRBJ1-6,15,TRBV15,CATSREGTGDSPLHF,TGTGCCACCAGCAGAGAGGGGACAGGGGATTCACCCCTCCACTTT
many,-,TRBJ1-1,17,TRBV7-9,CASSPRLGGRANTEAFF,TGTGCCAGCAGCCCCCGACTTGGGGGCCGGGCAAACACTGAAGCTTTCTTT
-,-,TRBJ1-2,15,TRBV3-1/TRBV3-2,CASSQTKTGPYGYTF,TGTGCCAGCAGCCAAACGAAGACAGGACCCTATGGCTACACCTTC
few,-,TRBJ1-6,16,TRBV5-4,CASSLFPGGVNSPLHF,TGTGCCAGCAGCTTATTCCCGGGAGGGGTAAATTCACCCCTCCACTTT
-,TRBD1,TRBJ2-7,14,TRBV20-1,CSASGTGNPYEQYF,TGCAGTGCTAGTGGGACAGGGAATCCCTACGAGCAGTACTTC
-,-,TRBJ1-5,14,TRBV27,CASSPRTVDQPQHF,TGTGCCAGCAGTCCGCGGACAGTTGATCAGCCCCAGCATTTT
once,-,TRBJ2-4,17,TRBV11-3,CASSPGVGRGAKNIQYF,TGTGCCAGCAGCCCGGGGGTGGGGCGGGGAGCCAAAAACATTCAGTACTTC
-,TRBD2,TRBJ2-2,20,TRBV7-3,CASSLSLSGSLLANTGELFF,TGTGCCAGCAGCTTAAGCCTTAGCGGGAGTTTATTGGCGAACACCGGGGAGCTGTTTTTT
once,-,TRBJ1-3,14,TRBV29-1,CSVEGQGSVDTIYF,TGCAGCGTTGAGGGCCAGGGGAGCGTAGACACCATATATTTT
-,TRBD2,TRBJ2-5,17,TRBV7-2,CASSIRLAGTIQETQYF,TGTGCCAGCTCAATTAGGCTAGCGGGGACCATTCAAGAGACCCAGTACTTC
few,TRBD2,TRBJ2-7,15,TRBV7-9,CASTKDGGARAEQYF,TGTGCCAGCACCAAAGACGGGGGGGCTCGAGCCGAGCAGTACTTC
once,TRBD1,TRBJ2-7,15,TRBV19,CASSTQGAATYEQYF,TGTGCCAGTAGTACACAGGGGGCCGCGACCTACGAGCAGTACTTC
-,TRBD1,TRBJ1-3,17,TRBV19,CASRGRDRIPGGNTIYF,TGTGCCAGTAGGGGCCGGGACAGGATTCCAGGTGGAAACACCATATATTTT
-,-,TRBJ1-1,14,TRBV28,CASSFGGGGTEAFF,TGTGCCAGCAGTTTTGGGGGAGGGGGCACTGAAGCTTTCTTT
-,-,TRBJ1-4,14,TRBV2,CASTREATNEKLFF,TGTGCCAGCACTCGAGAAGCAACTAATGAAAAACTGTTTTTT
-,-,TRBJ2-5,14,TRBV15,CATSREPGQETQYF,TGTGCCACCAGCAGAGAACCAGGGCAAGAGACCCAGTACTTC
-,-,TRBJ2-3,16,TRBV7-9,CASSPSETGGTDTQYF,TGTGCCAGCAGCCCCAGCGAGACAGGAGGCACAGATACGCAGTATTTT
-,-,TRBJ1-2,15,TRBV18,CASSPDKYLHYGYTF,TGTGCCAGCTCACCCGACAAATACCTTCACTATGGCTACACCTTC
-,TRBD1,TRBJ1-6,14,TRBV25-1,CASSATGNNSPLHF,TGTGCCAGCAGTGCGACAGGGAACAATTCACCCCTCCACTTT
-,TRBD1,TRBJ1-4,14,TRBV7-2,CASSSQGAYEKLFF,TGTGCCAGCAGCTCACAGGGGGCTTATGAAAAACTGTTTTTT
-,TRBD1,TRBJ1-1,14,TRBV5-1,CASSLVTGDTEAFF,TGCGCCAGCAGCTTGGTGACAGGGGACACTGAAGCTTTCTTT